These T cell receptor beta chains were read from a single sample in a study of T cells in Graves' hyperthyroidism and ophthalmopathy. MiXCR, run by TCRdb on the multiplex PCR reads, gives a single entry per CDR3 protein. The table records approximately 560,000 distinct CDR3 sequences, more than 15% of them present only once. Specimen: blood. The origin of the receptors is a woman in her 30s with Graves' hyperthyroidism. Each CDR3 is given with its conserved first and last residue. A D gene is named only where the DNA matches it firmly. Rows may omit the clone size; those that give it use once, few, many or a size class.

CASSSWTSGPYEQYF TGTGCCAGCAGCTCCTGGACTAGCGGCCCCTACGAGCAGTACTTC TRBD2 TRBV7-2 many TRBJ2-7
CASGYTSGTIRFF TGTGCCAGCGGTTACACCTCCGGGACTATAAGGTTCTTC TRBD2 TRBV6-9 NA TRBJ2-1
CASSLSGARTGELFF TGCGCCAGCAGCTTGTCAGGGGCCCGGACCGGGGAGCTGTTTTTT NA TRBV5-1 many TRBJ2-2
CASSPGGGRNEQFF TGTGCCAGCAGCCCAGGGGGAGGGAGAAATGAGCAGTTCTTC NA TRBV11-3 many TRBJ2-1
CASRLAGGFSSYEQYF TGTGCTAGCAGGCTAGCGGGAGGATTTAGCTCCTACGAGCAGTACTTC TRBD2 TRBV5-5 NA TRBJ2-7
CSVEDRVSGNTIYF TGCAGCGTTGAAGATCGGGTCTCTGGAAACACCATATATTTT NA TRBV29-1 NA TRBJ1-3
CASSLAQGYEQFF TGTGCCAGCAGCTTAGCCCAGGGTTATGAGCAGTTCTTC NA TRBV7-9 few TRBJ2-1
CRASKGSTDTQYF TGCAGAGCATCAAAAGGGAGCACAGATACGCAGTATTTT NA TRBV20-1 many TRBJ2-3
CASSLVWSTDTQYF TGTGCCAGCAGTTTAGTCTGGAGCACAGATACGCAGTATTTT NA TRBV12-3/TRBV12-4 many TRBJ2-3
CASSELVAPQHF TGTGCCAGCAGTGAATTAGTAGCACCCCAGCATTTT NA TRBV2 many TRBJ1-5
CASNELAGTGELFF TGTGCCAGCAACGAGCTAGCAGGGACCGGGGAGCTGTTTTTT NA TRBV27 many TRBJ2-2
CASSPSGRPGTQYF TGTGCCAGCTCACCGAGCGGGAGGCCCGGGACCCAGTACTTC TRBD2 TRBV18 NA TRBJ2-5
CSARVMGLAGDNEQFF TGCAGTGCTAGAGTTATGGGACTAGCGGGAGACAATGAGCAGTTCTTC TRBD2 TRBV20-1 NA TRBJ2-1
CASSPRVKLFF TGTGCCAGCAGCCCTAGAGTAAAACTGTTTTTT NA TRBV4-2 NA TRBJ1-4
CASSKYSGNTIYF TGTGCCAGCAGTAAATACTCTGGAAACACCATATATTTT NA TRBV28 many TRBJ1-3
CASSLRQGGDQPQHF TGTGCCAGCAGTCTCCGACAGGGAGGGGATCAGCCCCAGCATTTT TRBD1 TRBV12-3/TRBV12-4 NA TRBJ1-5
CASSQGYPGELFF TGTGCCAGCAGCCAAGGGTACCCCGGGGAGCTGTTTTTT NA TRBV16 many TRBJ2-2
CATSREQGNQPQHF TGTGCCACCAGCAGGGAACAGGGGAATCAGCCCCAGCATTTT TRBD1 TRBV15 NA TRBJ1-5
CASSLNRQTTDTQYF TGTGCCAGCAGCTTAAACCGACAGACCACAGATACGCAGTATTTT NA TRBV7-6 many TRBJ2-3
CASTLRGYSNQPQHF TGTGCCAGCACGCTGAGGGGCTATAGCAATCAGCCCCAGCATTTT NA TRBV12-3/TRBV12-4 many TRBJ1-5
CASSLRITYEQYF TGTGCCAGCAGCCTCAGGATTACCTACGAGCAGTACTTC NA TRBV7-2 many TRBJ2-7
CSARDLGGSLNEQFF TGCAGTGCTAGAGATTTGGGCGGGAGTCTCAATGAGCAGTTCTTC TRBD2 TRBV20-1 few TRBJ2-1
CATSFGLAGHEQFF TGTGCCACCAGTTTCGGGTTAGCGGGCCATGAGCAGTTCTTC TRBD2 TRBV24-1 NA TRBJ2-1
CSARDLNGVYEQYF TGCAGTGCTAGAGATTTGAACGGAGTCTACGAGCAGTACTTC NA TRBV20-1 NA TRBJ2-7
CASTERLAGGRGGTGELFF TGTGCCAGCACCGAAAGGCTAGCGGGAGGGAGAGGTGGCACCGGGGAGCTGTTTTTT TRBD2 TRBV2 few TRBJ2-2
CASSRDRDTEAFF TGTGCCAGCAGCCGAGACAGGGACACTGAAGCTTTCTTT TRBD1 TRBV7-3 many TRBJ1-1
CASTLRAENTDTQYF TGTGCCAGCACTCTCAGAGCGGAGAACACAGATACGCAGTATTTT NA TRBV3-2 many TRBJ2-3
CASSLWARRDTQYF TGTGCCAGCAGCCTCTGGGCCCGTCGAGATACGCAGTATTTT NA TRBV5-6 many TRBJ2-3
CASSLGDKNIQYF TGTGCCAGCAGCTTGGGAGACAAAAACATTCAGTACTTC NA TRBV7-9 few TRBJ2-4
CASSLGSLDGEQFF TGTGCCAGCAGCTTAGGTTCCTTAGATGGTGAGCAGTTCTTC NA TRBV7-8 many TRBJ2-1
CASLRGKAFF TGTGCCTCACTGAGGGGGAAAGCTTTCTTT NA TRBV30 few TRBJ1-1